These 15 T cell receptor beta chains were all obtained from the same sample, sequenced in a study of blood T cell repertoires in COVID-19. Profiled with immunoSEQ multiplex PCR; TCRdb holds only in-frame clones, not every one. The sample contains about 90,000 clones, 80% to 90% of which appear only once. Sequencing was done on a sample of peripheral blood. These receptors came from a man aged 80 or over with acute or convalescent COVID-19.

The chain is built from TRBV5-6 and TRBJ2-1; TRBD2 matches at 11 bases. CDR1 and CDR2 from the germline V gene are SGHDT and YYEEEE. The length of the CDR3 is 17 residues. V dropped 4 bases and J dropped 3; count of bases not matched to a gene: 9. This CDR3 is CASSLRTSGYRYNEQFF. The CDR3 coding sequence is TGTGCCAGCAGCCTTAGGACTAGCGGGTACCGCTACAATGAGCAGTTCTTC.

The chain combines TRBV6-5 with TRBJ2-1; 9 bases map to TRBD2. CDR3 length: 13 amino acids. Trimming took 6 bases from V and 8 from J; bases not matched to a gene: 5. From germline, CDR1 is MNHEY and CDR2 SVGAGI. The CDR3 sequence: CASRPSGNHEQFF. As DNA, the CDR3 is TGTGCCAGCAGGCCTAGCGGGAATCATGAGCAGTTCTTC.

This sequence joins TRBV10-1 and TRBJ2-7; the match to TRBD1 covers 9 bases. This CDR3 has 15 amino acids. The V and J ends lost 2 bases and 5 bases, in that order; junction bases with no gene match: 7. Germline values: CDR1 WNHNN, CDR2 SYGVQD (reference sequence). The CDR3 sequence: CASSETGTGPHEQYF. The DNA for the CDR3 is TGCGCCAGCAGTGAGACCGGGACAGGGCCCCACGAGCAGTACTTC.

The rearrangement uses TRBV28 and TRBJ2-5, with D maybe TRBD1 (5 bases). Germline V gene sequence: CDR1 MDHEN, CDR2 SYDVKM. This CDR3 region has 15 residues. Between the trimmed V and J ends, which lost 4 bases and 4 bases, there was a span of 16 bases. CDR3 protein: CASSSIRVGRETQYF. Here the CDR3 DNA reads TGTGCCAGCAGTTCAATCAGGGTAGGGCGAGAGACCCAGTACTTC.

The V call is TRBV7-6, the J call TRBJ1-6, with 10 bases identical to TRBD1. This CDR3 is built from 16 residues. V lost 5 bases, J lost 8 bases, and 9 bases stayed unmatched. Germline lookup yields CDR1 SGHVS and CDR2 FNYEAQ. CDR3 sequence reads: CASSQLPGQGYSPLHF. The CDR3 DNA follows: TGTGCCAGCAGCCAGCTTCCGGGACAGGGGTATTCACCCCTCCACTTT.

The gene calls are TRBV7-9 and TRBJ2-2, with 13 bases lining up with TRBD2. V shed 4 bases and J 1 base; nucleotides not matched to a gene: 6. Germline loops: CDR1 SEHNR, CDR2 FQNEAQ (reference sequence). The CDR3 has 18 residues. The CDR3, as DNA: TGTGCCAGCAGCTCCAGGACTAGCGGGGGAGGGAACACCGGGGAGCTGTTTTTT. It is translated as CASSSRTSGGGNTGELFF.

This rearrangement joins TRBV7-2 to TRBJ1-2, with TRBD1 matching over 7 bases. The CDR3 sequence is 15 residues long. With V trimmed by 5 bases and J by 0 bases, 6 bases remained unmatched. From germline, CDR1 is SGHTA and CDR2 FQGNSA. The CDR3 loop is CASSPSGGTNYGYTF. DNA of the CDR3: TGTGCCAGCAGCCCATCAGGGGGAACTAACTATGGCTACACCTTC. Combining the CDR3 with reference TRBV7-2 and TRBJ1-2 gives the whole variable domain GAGVSQSPSNKVTEKGKDVELRCDPISGHTALYWYRQSLGQGLEFLIYFQGNSAPDKSGLPSDRFSAERTGGSVSTLTIQRTQQEDSAVYLCASSPSGGTNYGYTFGSGTRLTVV.

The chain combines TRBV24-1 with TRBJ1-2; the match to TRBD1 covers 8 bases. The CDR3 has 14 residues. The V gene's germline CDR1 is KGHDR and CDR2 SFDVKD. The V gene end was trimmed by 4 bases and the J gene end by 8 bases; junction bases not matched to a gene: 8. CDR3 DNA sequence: TGTGCCACCAGTGACCCGGACAGGGAGAGGGGCTACACCTTC. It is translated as CATSDPDRERGYTF.

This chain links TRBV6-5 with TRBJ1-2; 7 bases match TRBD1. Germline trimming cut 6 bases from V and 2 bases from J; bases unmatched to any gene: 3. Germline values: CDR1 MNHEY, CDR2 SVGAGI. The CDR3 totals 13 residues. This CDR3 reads CASSDRVNYGYTF. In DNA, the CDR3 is TGTGCCAGCAGCGACAGGGTGAACTATGGCTACACCTTC.

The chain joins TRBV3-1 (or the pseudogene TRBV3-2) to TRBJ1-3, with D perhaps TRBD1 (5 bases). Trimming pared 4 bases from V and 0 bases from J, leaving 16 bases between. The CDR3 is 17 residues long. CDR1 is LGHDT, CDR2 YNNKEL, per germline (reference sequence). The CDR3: CASSPTPGHHSGNTIYF. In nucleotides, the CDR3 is TGTGCCAGCAGCCCAACCCCCGGACACCACTCTGGAAACACCATATATTTT.

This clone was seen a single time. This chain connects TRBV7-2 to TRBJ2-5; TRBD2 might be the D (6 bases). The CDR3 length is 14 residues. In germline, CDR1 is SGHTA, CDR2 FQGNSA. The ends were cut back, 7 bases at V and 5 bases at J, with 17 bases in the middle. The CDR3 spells CASTFGGGGETQYF. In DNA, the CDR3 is TGTGCCAGCACCTTTGGGGGAGGAGGCGAGACCCAGTACTTC. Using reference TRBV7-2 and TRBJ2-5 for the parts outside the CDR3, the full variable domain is GAGVSQSPSNKVTEKGKDVELRCDPISGHTALYWYRQSLGQGLEFLIYFQGNSAPDKSGLPSDRFSAERTGGSVSTLTIQRTQQEDSAVYLCASTFGGGGETQYFGPGTRLLVL.

This chain's CDR3 is CASSIKSAGAYNEQFF. CDR3 nucleotides: TGTGCCAGTAGTATAAAGTCAGCGGGTGCCTACAATGAGCAGTTCTTC. The J gene is TRBJ2-1, the V gene TRBV19, with a weak D call TRBD2 (6 bases). The CDR3 loop spans 16 amino acids. Germline CDR1 LNHDA, CDR2 SQIVND (reference sequence). Trimming removed 2 bases at V and 2 bases at J, with 13 bases between.

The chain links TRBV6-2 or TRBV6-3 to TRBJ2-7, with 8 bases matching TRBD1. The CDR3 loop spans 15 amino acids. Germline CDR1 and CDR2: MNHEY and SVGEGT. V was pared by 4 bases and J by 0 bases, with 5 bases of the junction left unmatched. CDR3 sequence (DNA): TGTGCCAGCAGTTCCGGGGACAGGCGCTCCTACGAGCAGTACTTC. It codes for CASSSGDRRSYEQYF.

The CDR3 loop is CASSFGTYDYEQYF. For the CDR3, the DNA is TGTGCCAGCAGCTTCGGGACTTACGACTACGAGCAGTACTTC. V and J are TRBV7-9 and TRBJ2-7; D is perhaps TRBD2 (6 bases). Germline CDR1 is SEHNR and CDR2 is FQNEAQ (reference sequence). V was shortened by 3 bases and J by 3 bases, with 12 bases between the two germline ends. This CDR3 is 14 amino acids long. The variable domain in full, completed from reference TRBV7-9 and TRBJ2-7, reads DTGVSQNPRHKITKRGQNVTFRCDPISEHNRLYWYRQTLGQGPEFLTYFQNEAQLEKSRLLSDRFSAERPKGSFSTLEIQRTEQGDSAMYLCASSFGTYDYEQYFGPGTRLTVT.

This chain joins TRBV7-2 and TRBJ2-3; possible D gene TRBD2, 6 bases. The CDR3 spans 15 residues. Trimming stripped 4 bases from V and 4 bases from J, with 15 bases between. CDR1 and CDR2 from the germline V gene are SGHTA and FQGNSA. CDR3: CASSSQRVIADTQYF. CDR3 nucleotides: TGTGCCAGCAGCTCTCAGCGGGTGATCGCAGATACGCAGTATTTT.